The table lists the clone carrying this TCR beta chain with a few counts. What it binds is not known. The data derive from a study of T-cell reconstitution after alpha-beta-depleted transplantation in children. A library of TCRbeta sequences, prepared with unique molecular identifiers, was generated. TCRdb ran MiXCR on the PCR reads and lists one entry per CDR3 protein. This table has around 130,000 distinct CDR3 sequences, about 9.5% appearing once. V was cut by 3 bases and J by 3 bases, with 15 bases left in between. The CDR3 length is 16 residues. Germline CDR1 is SGHTA and CDR2 is FQGNSA. Study-wide points: Some patients owed their high day-60 TCRbeta diversity to surviving recipient T cells and thymic progenitors. The origin of alpha-beta T cells about two months after transplant was reportedly several hundred expanded graft clones.

The sequences come from PBMCs, mostly from graft donor cells, collected 180 days after TCRalphabeta/CD19-depleted stem cell transplant. This TCR was sampled from a girl less than two years old who had a stem cell transplant for combined immunodeficiency, so the T cells may come from the graft donor. The J gene is TRBJ2-1, the V gene TRBV7-2; maybe TRBD2 (5 bases). CDR3 amino acids: CASSFSPGWSYNEQFF. The CDR3 nucleotides are TGTGCCAGCAGCTTTAGCCCGGGATGGAGCTACAATGAGCAGTTCTTC.